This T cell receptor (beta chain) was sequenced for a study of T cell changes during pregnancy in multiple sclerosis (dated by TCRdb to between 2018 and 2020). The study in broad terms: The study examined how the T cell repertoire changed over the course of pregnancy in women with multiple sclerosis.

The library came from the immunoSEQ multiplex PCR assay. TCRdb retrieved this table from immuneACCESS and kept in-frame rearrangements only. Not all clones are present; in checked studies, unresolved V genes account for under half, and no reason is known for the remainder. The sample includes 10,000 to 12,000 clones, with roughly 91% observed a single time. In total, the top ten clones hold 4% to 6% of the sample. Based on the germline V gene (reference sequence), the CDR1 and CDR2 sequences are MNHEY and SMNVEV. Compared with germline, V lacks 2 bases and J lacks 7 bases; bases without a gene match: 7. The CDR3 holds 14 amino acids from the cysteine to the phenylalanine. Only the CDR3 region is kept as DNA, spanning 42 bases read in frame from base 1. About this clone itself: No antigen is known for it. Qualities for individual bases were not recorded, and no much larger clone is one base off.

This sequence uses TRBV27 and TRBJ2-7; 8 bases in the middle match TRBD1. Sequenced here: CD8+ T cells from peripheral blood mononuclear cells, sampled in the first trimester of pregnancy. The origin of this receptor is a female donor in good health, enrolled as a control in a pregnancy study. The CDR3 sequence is CASSLGQGHGEQYF. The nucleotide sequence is TGTGCCAGCAGTTTAGGACAGGGTCATGGGGAGCAGTACTTC.